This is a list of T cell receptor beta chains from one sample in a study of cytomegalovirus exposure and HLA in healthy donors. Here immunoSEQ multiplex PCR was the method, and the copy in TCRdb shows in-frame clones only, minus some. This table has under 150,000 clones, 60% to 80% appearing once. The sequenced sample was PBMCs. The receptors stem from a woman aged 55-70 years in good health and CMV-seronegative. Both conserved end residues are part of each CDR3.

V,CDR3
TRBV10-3,CAIRGQGIGGYTF
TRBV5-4,CASRFDRSHTEAFF
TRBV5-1,CASSLRLAGEETQYF
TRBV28,CASNRGGRNQPQHF
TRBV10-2,CASSEFPNSGNTIYF
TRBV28,CASRPTSGRWGAADTQYF
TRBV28,CASSLNTQETQYF
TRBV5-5,CASSSPGHGYEQYF
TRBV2,CASSDLHSTGNSPLHF
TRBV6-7,CASRVVNEKLFF
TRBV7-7,CASSLDPGGLGEQYF
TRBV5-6,CASSLDQGSSPLHF
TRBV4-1,CASSTGGVTGANVLTF
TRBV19,CASSMGQGVGYTF
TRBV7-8,CASSVGTGRRAKNIQYF
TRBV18,CASSPTLQGAGGYTF